Reported below is one T cell receptor beta chain. Its antigen is not identified. The data were taken from a study of type 1 regulatory T cells. Overall study: An in vitro protocol generated T-allo10, a Tr1-enriched, alloantigen-specific CD4 T cell product.

One entry per CDR3 protein, called by TCRdb with MiXCR from the reads. The sample includes 55,000 to 65,000 distinct CDR3 sequences, 60% to 65% of them seen just once. Study-wide results and caveats: Compared with non-Tr1 cells, Tr1 cells showed a narrower TCR repertoire.

Deletions cut 6 bases from V and 1 base from J, with 12 bases between. This CDR3 is 14 amino acids long. Germline CDR1 SNHLY, CDR2 FYNNEI. The receptor's source is a human donor in good health. This chain uses TRBV2 with TRBJ1-1; perhaps TRBD1 as D (6 bases). The sequencing input was cultured non-Tr1 T cells, either the whole culture or a sorted T cell fraction (not recorded which). The CDR3 protein is CASSPGQKNTEAFF. CDR3 sequence (DNA): TGTGCCAGCAGCCCCGGACAGAAGAACACTGAAGCTTTCTTT.